This T cell receptor (beta chain) was identified in a study of blood T cell repertoires in COVID-19. Study in general: Italy, Spain and the United States were the sources of the convalescent and acute COVID-19 samples.

The repertoire was sequenced with immunoSEQ multiplex PCR; TCRdb's copy has only in-frame clones and lacks some. The table shows some 200,000 clones, with roughly 82% occurring only once. This CDR3 has 16 amino acids. CDR1 and CDR2 from the germline V gene are SGDLS and YYNGEE. The V and J ends lost 0 bases and 2 bases, in that order; junction bases with no gene match: 6. Participant-reported clinical history was the basis for cohort assignment. The TCR was taken from a woman aged 60-75 years with acute COVID-19. Sequencing input: PBMCs or T cells enriched from blood (not recorded which). V gene TRBV9 combines with J gene TRBJ2-3; 7 bases are shared with TRBD2. CDR3 DNA: TGTGCCAGCAGCGTAGGGGCTAGCGGAACCACAGATACGCAGTATTTT. The encoded protein is CASSVGASGTTDTQYF.